A selection of T cell receptor beta chains follows, all from one sample in a study of T-cell reconstitution after alpha-beta-depleted transplantation in children. TCRdb used MiXCR to reprocess the PCR reads, holding one entry per CDR3 protein. This sample carries 490,000 or so distinct CDR3 sequences, around an eighth of them seen once, and the ten largest clones take around 6.1%. Sequencing was performed on PBMCs from the stem cell graft donor, taken from the stem cell graft. These receptors originate from a human donor who donated a stem cell graft to a child with combined immunodeficiency. The CDR3 runs from the conserved cysteine through the conserved F or W. The D gene is left open where the match is weak. A clone size is listed for some rows: how often the clone was seen (once, few, many), or a class if it is expanded.

17	TRBV10-3	TRBJ2-3	many	TRBD2	CAISSVESGGLDDTQYF	TGTGCCATCAGTTCAGTAGAGAGCGGGGGTCTGGACGATACGCAGTATTTT
18	TRBV4-2	TRBJ2-3	NA	TRBD2	CASSQGLAGGLSTDTQYF	TGTGCCAGCAGCCAAGGGCTAGCGGGGGGGTTGAGCACAGATACGCAGTATTTT
15	TRBV2	TRBJ1-2	NA	TRBD1	CASSEETGVVYGYTF	TGTGCCAGCAGTGAGGAGACAGGGGTCGTCTATGGCTACACCTTC
16	TRBV12-3/TRBV12-4	TRBJ2-2	NA	TRBD1	CDSSFGTGGMGGELFF	TGTGACAGCAGTTTCGGGACAGGGGGCATGGGCGGGGAGCTGTTTTTT
16	TRBV3-1	TRBJ1-2	NA	NA	CASSQEGQPESYGYTF	TGTGCCAGCAGCCAAGAGGGCCAGCCCGAGTCCTATGGCTACACCTTC
16	TRBV7-9	TRBJ2-2	NA	NA	CASSPPGTGNTGELFF	TGTGCCAGCAGCCCCCCGGGTACTGGGAACACCGGGGAGCTGTTTTTT
11	TRBV3-1	TRBJ2-7	many	NA	CASSQDNEQYF	TGCGCCAGCAGCCAAGATAACGAGCAGTACTTC
14	TRBV12-3/TRBV12-4	TRBJ1-1	many	NA	CASSLVTGTGGAFF	TGTGCCAGCAGTTTAGTTACGGGGACGGGGGGAGCTTTCTTT
14	TRBV12-3/TRBV12-4	TRBJ1-3	NA	TRBD1	CASNVGQGWNTIYF	TGTGCCAGCAACGTGGGACAGGGGTGGAACACCATATATTTT
16	TRBV5-6	TRBJ2-2	few	TRBD1	CASSFRVGGPAGELFF	TGTGCCAGCAGCTTTAGGGTAGGGGGCCCGGCCGGGGAGCTGTTTTTT
14	TRBV27	TRBJ2-2	NA	NA	CASSTIKNTGELFF	TGTGCCAGCAGCACAATCAAGAACACCGGGGAGCTGTTTTTT
14	TRBV10-3	TRBJ2-1	many	TRBD2	CATPRLAEYNEQFF	TGTGCCACGCCGAGGCTAGCGGAATACAATGAGCAGTTCTTC
15	TRBV6-5	TRBJ2-7	many	NA	CASSYWGGGVYEQYF	TGTGCCAGCAGTTACTGGGGCGGAGGGGTCTACGAGCAGTACTTC
15	TRBV27	TRBJ2-3	many	TRBD2	CASSLLAGGEDTQYF	TGTGCCAGCAGCCTACTAGCGGGGGGCGAAGATACGCAGTATTTT
11	TRBV5-5	TRBJ2-7	many	NA	CASSLENEQYF	TGTGCCAGCAGCTTAGAGAACGAGCAGTACTTC
14	TRBV12-3/TRBV12-4	TRBJ2-5	NA	TRBD2	CASSGLARGETQYF	TGTGCCAGCAGTGGACTAGCGAGAGGGGAGACCCAGTACTTC
15	TRBV4-3	TRBJ2-1	NA	TRBD2	CASSQWAGGANEQFF	TGCGCCAGCAGCCAGTGGGCCGGGGGGGCCAATGAGCAGTTCTTC
11	TRBV12-3/TRBV12-4	TRBJ2-7	many	NA	CASSLMDEQYF	TGTGCCAGCAGTTTGATGGACGAGCAGTACTTC
12	TRBV14	TRBJ1-1	NA	NA	CASSQSGTFAFF	TGTGCCAGCAGCCAGTCCGGGACATTCGCTTTCTTT
12	TRBV18	TRBJ2-7	NA	NA	CASSRLSHEQYF	TGTGCCAGCTCCAGATTGTCCCACGAGCAGTACTTC
17	TRBV7-2	TRBJ2-2	NA	TRBD1	CASSLARTGGFTGELFF	TGTGCCAGCAGCTTAGCCAGGACAGGGGGCTTCACCGGGGAGCTGTTTTTT
11	TRBV15	TRBJ2-1	few	NA	CATSSGLEQFF	TGTGCCACCAGCAGCGGCTTGGAGCAGTTCTTC
13	TRBV10-3	TRBJ2-3	many	NA	CAISDGETDTQYF	TGTGCCATCAGTGACGGCGAGACAGATACGCAGTATTTT
17	TRBV24-1	TRBJ2-3	NA	TRBD2	CATSDSTLAGGTDTQYF	TGTGCCACCAGTGATTCCACACTAGCGGGAGGGACAGATACGCAGTATTTT